A single sample is the source of the 22 T cell receptor beta chains below, sequenced in a study of blood T cell repertoires in COVID-19. Sequenced by immunoSEQ multiplex PCR; TCRdb stores in-frame clones only, minus some. Of 25,000 to 30,000 clones in the sample, roughly 78% are singletons; the top ten hold around 21%. Sequenced input: peripheral blood. These receptors were taken from a boy younger than 10 with active or convalescent COVID-19.

The CDR3 DNA follows: TGTGCCAGTAGTCCGATATTGCGGGGGGCCGGGGAGCTGTTTTTT. Encoded protein: CASSPILRGAGELFF. The chain joins TRBV19 to TRBJ2-2, with TRBD2 matching over 8 bases. V dropped 5 bases and J dropped 6; count of bases not matched to a gene: 8. The CDR3 runs to 15 residues. Germline CDR1 LNHDA, CDR2 SQIVND (reference sequence).

The J gene is TRBJ1-2, the V gene TRBV2; TRBD1 is a possible D gene (6 bases). Trimming removed 4 bases at V and 1 base at J, with 7 bases between. CDR3 length equals 13 residues. CDR1 SNHLY and CDR2 FYNNEI come from the germline V gene. The CDR3 loop is CASSADSNYGYTF. The CDR3 DNA reads TGTGCCAGCAGTGCGGACAGTAACTATGGCTACACCTTC.

The chain is built from TRBV28 and TRBJ1-6; unclear D gene. Germline CDR1 and CDR2: MDHEN and SYDVKM. V lost 5 bases to trimming and J lost 9 bases, with 14 bases between them. The CDR3 has 14 amino acids. This CDR3 is CASSPRVWSSPLHF. The CDR3 nucleotides read TGTGCCAGCAGTCCCCGGGTTTGGAGTTCACCCCTCCACTTT.

This chain links TRBV6-5 with TRBJ2-7, with unresolved D. The CDR3 is 13 amino acids. The germline V gene encodes CDR1 MNHEY and CDR2 SVGAGI. V gave up 6 bases and J gave up 1 base, with 10 bases separating them. The CDR3 DNA reads TGTGCCAGCAGGAACCGCGGATCCTACGAGCAGTACTTC. This codes for CASRNRGSYEQYF.

The gene calls are TRBV2 and TRBJ1-2, with D perhaps TRBD1 (6 bases). V lost 7 bases, J lost 0 bases, and 21 bases lay in between. The CDR3 is 17 amino acids. From germline, CDR1 is SNHLY and CDR2 FYNNEI. The CDR3 region has the DNA TGTGCCAGCACCGGAGGGGGGGGGAACGAGGCTAACTATGGCTACACCTTC. Protein sequence: CASTGGGGNEANYGYTF.

The chain is built from TRBV2 and TRBJ1-3, with a tentative D call TRBD1 (5 bases). The germline V gene encodes CDR1 SNHLY and CDR2 FYNNEI. The V gene lost 7 bases and the J gene lost 4 bases, with 11 bases spanning the gap. The CDR3 runs 13 residues. CDR3 in DNA: TGTGCCAGCACTCAGGGTCAAGGAAACACCATATATTTT. Its protein is CASTQGQGNTIYF.

In DNA form, the CDR3 reads TGTGCCATCAGTGAGGGTACTACCGCACACAGGGGAAGGGAAAATGAGCAGTTCTTC. Its protein is CAISEGTTAHRGRENEQFF. The chain links TRBV10-3 to TRBJ2-1, with 7 bases fitting TRBD1. CDR1 is ENHRY, CDR2 SYGVKD, per germline. Trimming at V came to 2 bases and at J to 7 bases, leaving 20 bases not matched to a gene. The CDR3 contains 19 residues.

This clone came up a few times. The genes are TRBV10-2 and TRBJ2-1; 13 nucleotides agree with TRBD2. V gave up 6 bases and J gave up 3 bases; unmatched junction bases: 8. Per the germline V gene, CDR1 is WSHSY and CDR2 is SAAADI. The CDR3 consists of 17 residues. The CDR3 is CASRPTSGRIYYNEQFF. CDR3 bases: TGCGCCAGCAGGCCGACTAGCGGGAGGATATACTACAATGAGCAGTTCTTC.

The chain employs TRBV28 and TRBJ1-1, with TRBD1 as a possible D gene (6 bases). This CDR3 has 16 residues. The germline gives CDR1 MDHEN, CDR2 SYDVKM. Trimming took off 6 bases at V and 1 base at J, with 18 bases between the two ends. CDR3: CASRPPRGTRNTEAFF. The CDR3 DNA reads as TGTGCCAGCAGACCCCCCAGGGGAACACGGAACACTGAAGCTTTCTTT.

This clone showed up just once. The genes are TRBV6-6 and TRBJ1-1, with 8 positions matching TRBD1. CDR3 length equals 17 residues. Trimming at V came to 5 bases and at J to 4 bases, leaving 15 bases not matched to a gene. Per the germline V gene, CDR1 is MNHNY and CDR2 is SVGAGI (reference sequence). CDR3 in amino acids: CASSLKSGGAKGTEAFF. The CDR3 nucleotides are TGTGCCAGCAGTCTAAAATCAGGGGGCGCGAAGGGCACTGAAGCTTTCTTT.

This chain joins TRBV9 and TRBJ1-6, with 7 bases that match TRBD1. V dropped 5 bases and J dropped 5; count of bases not matched to a gene: 4. Germline loops: CDR1 SGDLS, CDR2 YYNGEE. This CDR3 is built from 14 residues. For the CDR3, the DNA is TGTGCCAGCAGAGCCGGGACAGATAATTCACCCCTCCACTTT. Residues: CASRAGTDNSPLHF.

This clone turned up a few times. The chain is built from TRBV25-1 and TRBJ1-2; a possible D gene is TRBD1 (6 bases). V gave up 4 bases and J gave up 8 bases, with 23 bases separating them. The CDR3 length is 16 residues. Germline V lookup: CDR1 MGHDK, CDR2 SYGVNS. In DNA form, the CDR3 reads TGTGCCAGCAGTGCCTATGGGGGGGCCCTCCCTGGGGGCTACACCTTC. This sequence encodes CASSAYGGALPGGYTF.

The chain links TRBV7-8 to TRBJ1-5; D is unclear. Between the trimmed V and J ends, which lost 6 bases and 0 bases, there was a span of 12 bases. CDR3 length: 15 amino acids. Germline-derived CDR1 and CDR2 are SGHVS and FQNEAQ. The CDR3 nucleotides are TGTGCCAGCAGTCCAGAGGGATATAGCAATCAGCCCCAGCATTTT. It yields the protein CASSPEGYSNQPQHF.

This clone occurred a few times. J is TRBJ2-3 and V is TRBV7-2; unclear D gene. The germline V and J ends were trimmed by 3 bases and 4 bases, with 8 bases remaining between them. There are 13 residues in the CDR3. Germline CDR1 SGHTA, CDR2 FQGNSA. The CDR3 loop reads CASSFPPADTQYF. CDR3 sequence (DNA): TGTGCCAGCAGCTTCCCCCCGGCAGATACGCAGTATTTT.

This chain joins TRBV3-1 (or the pseudogene TRBV3-2) and TRBJ1-2; D remains ambiguous. The V end was cut by 0 bases, the J end by 13 bases, with 12 bases between. The CDR3 contains 12 residues. CDR1 is LGHDT, CDR2 YNNKEL, per germline (reference sequence). CDR3 protein: CASSQDLSDSTF. CDR3 nucleotides: TGTGCCAGCAGCCAAGATCTGTCAGATTCCACCTTC.

The chain employs TRBV28 and TRBJ2-2; D possibly corresponds to TRBD1 (6 bases). V was clipped by 4 bases and J by 9 bases, with 12 bases between them. Germline assignment: CDR1 MDHEN and CDR2 SYDVKM. The CDR3 length is 13 residues. The CDR3 is CASSSTRGWELFF. DNA for the CDR3: TGTGCCAGCAGTTCTACTAGGGGGTGGGAGCTGTTTTTT.

V usage is TRBV7-9 and J usage is TRBJ2-2; D is perhaps TRBD1 (6 bases). Trimming took 3 bases from V and 5 from J, leaving 7 bases between them. The CDR3 length is 13 residues. CDR1 and CDR2 from the germline V gene are SEHNR and FQNEAQ (reference sequence). The CDR3, as DNA: TGTGCCAGCAGCTTCACAGGGACCGGGGAGCTGTTTTTT. Protein sequence: CASSFTGTGELFF.

This clone was observed a handful of times. The genes are TRBV2 and TRBJ1-2, with 7 bases that match TRBD1. Germline trimming cut 9 bases from V and 8 bases from J; bases unmatched to any gene: 12. The CDR3 length is 13 residues. CDR1 is SNHLY and CDR2 is FYNNEI in the germline V gene. CDR3 bases: TGTGCCAGACTAGGGGGCGGAAGGGAAGGCTACACCTTC. Protein sequence: CARLGGGREGYTF. The entire variable domain, with the rest obtained from reference TRBV2 and TRBJ1-2, is as follows: EPEVTQTPSHQVTQMGQEVILRCVPISNHLYFYWYRQILGQKVEFLVSFYNNEISEKSEIFDDQFSVERPDGSNFTLKIRSTKLEDSAMYFCARLGGGREGYTFGSGTRLTVV.

V is TRBV3-1 (or the pseudogene TRBV3-2) and J is TRBJ2-1; 7 bases map to TRBD2. Germline loops: CDR1 LGHDT, CDR2 YNNKEL (reference sequence). V lost 4 bases and J lost 10; bases outside the gene matches: 13. The CDR3 totals 15 residues. CDR3 residues: CASSRGLVVPGEQFF. CDR3 bases: TGTGCCAGCAGCCGAGGACTAGTTGTCCCGGGCGAGCAGTTCTTC.

V usage is TRBV7-9 and J usage is TRBJ2-7, with 8 positions matching TRBD1. The CDR3 totals 17 residues. Germline-derived CDR1 and CDR2 are SEHNR and FQNEAQ (reference sequence). With V trimmed by 5 bases and J by 4 bases, 16 bases remained unmatched. CDR3 protein: CASSGDRWPSERYEQYF. The CDR3 region has the DNA TGTGCCAGCAGCGGGGACAGGTGGCCCAGCGAAAGGTACGAGCAGTACTTC.

This clone was counted between two and nine times. V gene TRBV19 combines with J gene TRBJ2-2; 7 bases map to TRBD2. The germline V gene has CDR1 LNHDA and CDR2 SQIVND (reference sequence). Trimming cost V 2 bases and J 6 bases; bases outside gene matches: 6. The CDR3 length is 15 residues. The CDR3 bases are TGTGCCAGTAGTATAAAGGGAGGGCCCTCCGGGGAGCTGTTTTTT. Residues: CASSIKGGPSGELFF. The full variable domain, its missing parts supplied by reference TRBV19 and TRBJ2-2, is DGGITQSPKYLFRKEGQNVTLSCEQNLNHDAMYWYRQDPGQGLRLIYYSQIVNDFQKGDIAEGYSVSREKKESFPLTVTSAQKNPTAFYLCASSIKGGPSGELFFGEGSRLTVL.

This rearrangement joins TRBV2 to TRBJ2-3, with 9 bases lining up with TRBD1. Germline trimming cut 5 bases from V and 4 bases from J; bases unmatched to any gene: 10. The CDR3 totals 16 residues. CDR1 is SNHLY and CDR2 is FYNNEI in the germline V gene. DNA for the CDR3: TGTGCCAGCAGTACATCTGGGACAGGGAAAGCAGATACGCAGTATTTT. This translates into CASSTSGTGKADTQYF.